The 3 T cell receptor beta chains below were found in one sample sequenced in a study of control samples from healthy donors and cancer patients. The method was immunoSEQ multiplex PCR; TCRdb's version includes in-frame clones alone and lacks a portion of them. This sample has fewer than 200,000 clones, with around nine tenths found just once. The sequencing input was blood. The receptors originated from a man between 25 and 39 years old in good health.

The chain has TRBV6-5 and TRBJ2-7, with TRBD1 identical over 9 bases. Germline assignment: CDR1 MNHEY and CDR2 SVGAGI. J lost 2 bases, V lost 10 bases, and 9 bases had no gene match. The CDR3 has 14 amino acids. In nucleotides, the CDR3 is TGTGCCACCGACCGGACAGGGGTCGCCTACGAGCAGTACTTC. Encoded protein: CATDRTGVAYEQYF.

The rearrangement uses TRBV12-3 or TRBV12-4 and TRBJ1-2, with D maybe TRBD1 (5 bases). Deletions cut 7 bases from V and 8 bases from J, with 17 bases between. The CDR3 totals 13 residues. CDR3 coding DNA: TGTGCCAGCACCTTTTTAGGGGTTCTCGGCTACACCTTC. Translation: CASTFLGVLGYTF.

The V call is TRBV11-1, the J call TRBJ2-3; D not certain. CDR1 is SGHAT and CDR2 is FQDESV in the germline V gene (reference sequence). The V and J ends lost 4 bases and 12 bases respectively, with 17 bases between them. The CDR3 is made up of 13 amino acids. The CDR3 DNA reads TGTGCCAGCAGCTCCCACCGGGCCCTGCCCCAGTATTTT. Its protein is CASSSHRALPQYF.